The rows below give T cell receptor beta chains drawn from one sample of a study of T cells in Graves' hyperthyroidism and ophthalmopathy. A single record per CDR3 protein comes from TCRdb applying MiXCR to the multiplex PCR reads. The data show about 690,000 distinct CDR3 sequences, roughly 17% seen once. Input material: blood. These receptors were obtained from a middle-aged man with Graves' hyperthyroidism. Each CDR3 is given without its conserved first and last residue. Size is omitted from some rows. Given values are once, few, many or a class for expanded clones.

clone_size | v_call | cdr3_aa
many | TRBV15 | ATSREVGQVNQPQH
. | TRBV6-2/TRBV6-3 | ASSHRGLISEAF
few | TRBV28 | ASFQGSGGGPQH
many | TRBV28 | ASTLQSGRSDTQY
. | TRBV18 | ASSPRHLNTEAF
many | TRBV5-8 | ASSLRGIGFEAF
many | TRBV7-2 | ASSLVSGSGANVLT
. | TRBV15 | ATSREREQF
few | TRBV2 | ASSDSYDLPQH
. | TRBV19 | ASSPSETANTGELF
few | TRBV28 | ASSTHGFEAF
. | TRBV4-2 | ASSQGEGGNYGYT
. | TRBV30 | AWSLGFVYEQY
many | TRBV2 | ASGKGRGAKNIQY
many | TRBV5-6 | ASSWTSGTYYGYT
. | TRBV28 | ASSFYRWDRETQY
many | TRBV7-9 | ASRGVGGSGNTIY
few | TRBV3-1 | ASSQDRGLAPQGDTQY
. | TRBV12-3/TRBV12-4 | ASRFGTSGRDNEQF
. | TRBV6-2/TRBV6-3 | ASSTLLPEQF
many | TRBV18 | ASSRGGGLAGNEQY
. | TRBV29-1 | SVVSGGPAGELF
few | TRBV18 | ASSPDRITEAF
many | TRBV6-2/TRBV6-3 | ASSYEGSPPYEQY
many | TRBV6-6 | ASSYSTGGWEQY
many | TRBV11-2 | ASSLVRREVGETQY
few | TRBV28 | ASSSQTGTGRIYT
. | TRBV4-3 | ASSPTGLGELF
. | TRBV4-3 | ASSQPGPGSSYEQY
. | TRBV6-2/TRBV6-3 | ATKLERALDTQY
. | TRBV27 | ASSSTRAGAFSGANVLT
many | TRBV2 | ASSENSYEQY
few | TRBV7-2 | ASSPGHQEKLF
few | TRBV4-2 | ASSPGQGALNTEAF
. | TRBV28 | ASSRYAGSSYEQY
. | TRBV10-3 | AISEGGGSKDEQY
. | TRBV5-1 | ASSLENRGTEAF
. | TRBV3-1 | ASSQGQERGYT
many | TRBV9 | ASSVPGDRGNTDTQY
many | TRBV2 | ASRRDRNEKLF
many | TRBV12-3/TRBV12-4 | ASRPGHQNTEAF
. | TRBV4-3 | ASSQDRRGHRPVAF
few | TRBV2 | ASWASKQETQY
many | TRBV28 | ASSYRLAGDYNEQF
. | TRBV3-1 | ASSQGTSGRGAYNEQF
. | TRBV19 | ASSIRAGGPEGEQY
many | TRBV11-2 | ASSPVLDRDSLGEQY
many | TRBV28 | ASSPADRGGNEQF
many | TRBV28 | ASSPGTVVLYGYT
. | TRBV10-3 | AITSRTSANEQF
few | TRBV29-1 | SVETGGTEAF
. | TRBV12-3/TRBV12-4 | ASSSTGGLQTNEKLF
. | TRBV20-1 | SAPGQRRNEQF
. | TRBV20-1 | SASPKYEAF
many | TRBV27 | ATQTGGAYNEQF
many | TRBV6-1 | ASSGRGTRSEQF